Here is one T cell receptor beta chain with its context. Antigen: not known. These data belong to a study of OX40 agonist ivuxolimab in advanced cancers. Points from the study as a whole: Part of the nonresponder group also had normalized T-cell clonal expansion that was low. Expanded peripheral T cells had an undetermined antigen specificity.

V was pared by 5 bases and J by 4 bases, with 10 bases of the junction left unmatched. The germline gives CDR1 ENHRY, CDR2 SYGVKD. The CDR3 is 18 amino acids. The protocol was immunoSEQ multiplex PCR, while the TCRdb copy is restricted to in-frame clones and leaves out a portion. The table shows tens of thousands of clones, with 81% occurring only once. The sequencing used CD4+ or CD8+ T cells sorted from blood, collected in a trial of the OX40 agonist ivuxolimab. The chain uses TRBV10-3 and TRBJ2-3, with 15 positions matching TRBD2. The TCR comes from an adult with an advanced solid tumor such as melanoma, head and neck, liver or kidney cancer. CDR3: CAISRRTSGGAVADTQYF. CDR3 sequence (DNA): TGTGCCATCAGTCGACGGACTAGCGGGGGGGCTGTCGCAGATACGCAGTATTTT.